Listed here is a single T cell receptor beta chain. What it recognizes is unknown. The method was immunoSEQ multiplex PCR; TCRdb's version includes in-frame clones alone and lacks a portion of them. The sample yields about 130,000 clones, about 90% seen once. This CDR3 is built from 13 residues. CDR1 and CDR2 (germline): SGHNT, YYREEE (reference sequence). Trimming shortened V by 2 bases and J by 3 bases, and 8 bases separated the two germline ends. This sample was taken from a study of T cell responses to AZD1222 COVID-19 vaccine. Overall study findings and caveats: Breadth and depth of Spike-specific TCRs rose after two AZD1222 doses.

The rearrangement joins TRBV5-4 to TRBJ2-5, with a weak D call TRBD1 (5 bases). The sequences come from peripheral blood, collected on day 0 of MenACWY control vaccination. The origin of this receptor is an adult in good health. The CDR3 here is CASSFPGKETQYF. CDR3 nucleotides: TGTGCCAGCAGCTTCCCAGGGAAAGAGACCCAGTACTTC.